This T cell receptor beta chain was identified during a study of T cells in tuberculosis. Regarding the study as a whole: GMM-specific TCRs were nearer to active tuberculosis alpha repertoires, suggesting expansion.

This CDR3 comprises 14 residues. Germline V lookup: CDR1 GTSNPN, CDR2 SVGIG (reference sequence). V lost 1 base to trimming and J lost 3 bases; unmatched junction nucleotides: 6. The method was immunoSEQ multiplex PCR; TCRdb's version includes in-frame clones alone and lacks a portion of them. The profile shows about 25,000 clones, roughly nine tenths of them singletons. In regard to this clone: The target antigen is unknown.

This clonotype originated in a donor aged 10-29 years with latent tuberculosis or without tuberculosis infection. Some clones in this sample may be carry-over from other donors' samples. The rearrangement joins TRBV30 to TRBJ2-7, with TRBD1 identical over 7 bases. Sequencing was done on a sample of PBMCs. The CDR3 here is CAWSEGAHLYEQYF. CDR3 sequence (DNA): TGTGCCTGGAGTGAGGGGGCCCACCTCTACGAGCAGTACTTC.